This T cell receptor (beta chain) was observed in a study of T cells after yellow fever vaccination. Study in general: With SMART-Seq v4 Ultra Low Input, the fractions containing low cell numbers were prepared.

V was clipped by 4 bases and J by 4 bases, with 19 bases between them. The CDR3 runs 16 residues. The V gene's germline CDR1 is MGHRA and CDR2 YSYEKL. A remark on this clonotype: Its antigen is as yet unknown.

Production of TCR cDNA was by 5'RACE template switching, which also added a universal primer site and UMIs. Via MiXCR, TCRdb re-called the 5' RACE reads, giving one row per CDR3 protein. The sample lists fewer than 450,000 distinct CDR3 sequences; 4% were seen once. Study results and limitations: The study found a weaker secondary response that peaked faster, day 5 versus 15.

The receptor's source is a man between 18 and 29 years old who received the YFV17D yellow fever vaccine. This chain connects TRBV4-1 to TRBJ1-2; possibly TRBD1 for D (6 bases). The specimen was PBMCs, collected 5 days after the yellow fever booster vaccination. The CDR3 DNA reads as TGCGCCAGCAGCCCCCAAAGGACAGCCCCTAGCTATGGCTACACCTTC. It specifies CASSPQRTAPSYGYTF.